This T cell receptor (beta chain) was sequenced in a study of cytomegalovirus exposure and HLA in healthy donors. The CDR3 length is 14 residues. Looked up from germline, CDR1 is SGHDT and CDR2 is YYEEEE. V dropped 1 base and J dropped 9 bases, with 14 bases sitting between them. 60 Vbeta and 13 Jbeta primers were used in PCR. Produced via immunoSEQ multiplex PCR; TCRdb's table is partial and in-frame only. The table records fewer than 250,000 clones, over 70% of them present only once. The chain couples TRBV5-6 to TRBJ2-1; D might be TRBD2 (6 bases). Sequencing input: PBMCs. This clonotype was obtained from a woman under 30 in good health and CMV-seronegative. This chain's CDR3 is CASSLREARGEQFF. The CDR3 nucleotides read TGTGCCAGCAGCTTGAGGGAGGCCCGGGGTGAGCAGTTCTTC.